This note documents a single T cell receptor beta chain sequence. This specimen belongs to a study of T cell changes during pregnancy in multiple sclerosis. Trimming shortened V by 8 bases and J by 2 bases, and 12 bases separated the two germline ends. The CDR3 is 13 amino acids. Germline V CDR1 and CDR2: SGHNT, YENEEA. This table comes from immunoSEQ multiplex PCR, and its TCRdb copy is limited to in-frame clones, with some not included. The repertoire holds about 38,000 clones, with about 94% as singletons. This sequence joins TRBV11-3 and TRBJ2-5; D may be TRBD2 (5 bases). Sequencing used CD4+ T cells from peripheral blood mononuclear cells, obtained in the second trimester of pregnancy. The receptor was isolated from a female donor with multiple sclerosis, enrolled in a pregnancy study. The CDR3 DNA sequence: TGTGCCAGCGCTCGGTCGGGGCAAGAGACCCAGTACTTC. Protein: CASARSGQETQYF.